Following are 3 T cell receptor beta chains from one sample sequenced in a study of OX40 agonist ivuxolimab in advanced cancers. The repertoire was sequenced with immunoSEQ multiplex PCR; TCRdb's copy has only in-frame clones and lacks some. Of 150,000 to 190,000 clones in the sample, 94% were seen once. The specimen was CD4+ or CD8+ T cells sorted from blood, collected in a trial of the OX40 agonist ivuxolimab. The receptors here all came from an adult with an advanced solid tumor such as melanoma, head and neck, liver or kidney cancer.

The chain recombines TRBV10-3 with TRBJ2-7, with TRBD2 matching over 8 bases. After removal of 2 bases from V and 4 bases from J, the junction contained 7 bases not matched to a gene. From germline, CDR1 is ENHRY and CDR2 SYGVKD. The CDR3 runs 15 residues. The CDR3 bases are TGTGCCATCAGTGAGAGGGGCGGGGGGACGTACGAGCAGTACTTC. This translates into CAISERGGGTYEQYF.

In nucleotides, the CDR3 is TGCGCCAGCAGTCCCTCGGGGGTGAACACTGAAGCTTTCTTT. Protein sequence: CASSPSGVNTEAFF. J is TRBJ1-1 and V is TRBV10-1, with TRBD1 as a possible D gene (5 bases). The V end lost 5 bases, the J end lost 0 bases, and 10 bases lay between the germline ends. The CDR3 spans 14 residues. CDR1 and CDR2 from the germline V gene are WNHNN and SYGVQD (reference sequence).

The rearrangement uses TRBV4-3 and TRBJ2-2, with 7 bases aligning to TRBD2. The CDR3 is made up of 20 amino acids. Germline V gene lookup returns CDR1 LGHNA and CDR2 YSLEER. J lost 1 base, V lost 0 bases, and 14 bases had no gene match. CDR3 amino acids: CASSQDLPELLARNTGELFF. The DNA of the CDR3 is TGCGCCAGCAGCCAAGATCTCCCCGAATTACTAGCGCGGAACACCGGGGAGCTGTTTTTT.